This TCR beta chain was documented in a study of T cell repertoires in cytomegalovirus infection. TCRdb recomputed calls from the reads with MiXCR, one row per CDR3 protein. The table shows 550,000 to 850,000 distinct CDR3 sequences, with about 30% occurring only once. Study results and caveats: Across the ex vivo response, the dominant clonotypes were HLA-C-restricted CMV-specific TCR beta clonotypes.

Germline CDR1 and CDR2: MNHEY and SVGAGI. This CDR3 is built from 14 residues. Trimming took 0 bases from V and 3 from J, leaving 9 bases between them. Of note for this clonotype: Its antigen is unknown.

The gene calls are TRBV6-5 and TRBJ2-7; D is ambiguous. This specimen consisted of cultured PBMCs, obtained from culture after CMV antigen stimulation. The sequence came from a human donor in good health (CMV status not recorded). Some clones in this sample may be carry-over from other donors' samples. CDR3 residues: CASSYSYRDYEQYF. The CDR3 DNA follows: TGTGCCAGCAGTTACTCGTACCGCGACTACGAGCAGTACTTC.